The sequence of this TCR beta chain was determined in a study of CD8 T cells in ankylosing spondylitis. In making TCR beta libraries, quantitative 5'-RACE with molecular barcodes was used. TCRdb passed the 5' RACE reads through MiXCR, listing each CDR3 protein once. The sample yields 750,000 to 850,000 distinct CDR3 sequences, 10% to 15% seen once. About this clonotype: The antigen remains unidentified.

The germline V and J ends were trimmed by 0 bases and 0 bases, with 14 bases remaining between them. The CDR3 is 18 amino acids. CDR1 is SNHLY, CDR2 FYNNEI, per germline. Findings of the study overall: Matched ankylosing spondylitis synovial fluid reportedly showed significant enrichment of disease-linked clones. Seemingly distinctive of ankylosing spondylitis blood was a TCR beta motif formed by eight highly homologous variants.

The sequenced material came from blood, either unsorted or a sorted T cell fraction (not recorded which). The gene calls are TRBV2 and TRBJ1-4, with D unclear. The TCR sequence derives from a male donor with ankylosing spondylitis. The CDR3 here is CASSEALPGAATNEKLFF. The CDR3 coding sequence is TGTGCCAGCAGTGAAGCGCTTCCGGGCGCCGCAACTAATGAAAAACTGTTTTTT.